Below are 5 T cell receptor beta chains sequenced from a single sample in a study of T-cell memory formation after mild COVID-19. TCRdb re-analysed the 5' RACE reads in MiXCR, keeping a single row per CDR3 protein. This table has roughly 600,000 distinct CDR3 sequences, roughly 18% appearing once. The sequenced material came from PBMCs or a T cell subset sorted from them (not recorded which). The receptors were sampled from an adult woman who had mild COVID-19 (a few samples of this study predate the infection). Cell type and time point are not known.

This clonotype was counted only a few times. The chain links TRBV20-1 to TRBJ1-1; D is uncertain. CDR1 and CDR2 from the germline V gene are DFQATT and SNEGSKA (reference sequence). The V end was cut by 6 bases, the J end by 1 base, with 12 bases between. CDR3 length: 13 amino acids. Written as DNA, the CDR3 is TGCAGTGCGGAATTTATGCCGAACACTGAAGCTTTCTTT. The encoded protein is CSAEFMPNTEAFF.

The CDR3 spells CASSPPSENWNTEAFF. The CDR3 region has the DNA TGTGCCAGCTCACCACCCTCTGAGAATTGGAACACTGAAGCTTTCTTT. The V call is TRBV18, the J call TRBJ1-1; D unclear. The germline V and J ends were trimmed by 0 bases and 1 base, with 12 bases remaining between them. The CDR3 totals 16 residues. CDR1 is KGHSH and CDR2 is LQKENI in the germline V gene.

This clonotype has only a few counts. The chain joins TRBV9 to TRBJ2-3; a possible D gene is TRBD2 (6 bases). Trimming took 0 bases from V and 0 from J, leaving 11 bases between them. CDR1 is SGDLS and CDR2 is YYNGEE in the germline V gene. The CDR3 totals 16 residues. The CDR3 sequence: CASSVDIGTSTDTQYF. The CDR3, as DNA: TGTGCCAGCAGCGTAGATATAGGGACTAGCACAGATACGCAGTATTTT. Variable domain in full (rest from reference TRBV9 and TRBJ2-3): DSGVTQTPKHLITATGQRVTLRCSPRSGDLSVYWYQQSLDQGLQFLIQYYNGEERAKGNILERFSAQQFPDLHSELNLSSLELGDSALYFCASSVDIGTSTDTQYFGPGTRLTVL.

The sample holds a few counts of this clonotype. The CDR3 DNA follows: TGCGCCAGCAGCTTGTATCGGCGGCAGGGGGGGAATGAGCAGTTCTTC. Translation: CASSLYRRQGGNEQFF. The rearrangement links TRBV5-1 to TRBJ2-1; D assignment may be TRBD1 or TRBD2 (7 bases each). The germline CDR1 and CDR2 sequences are SGHRS and YFSETQ. V shed 1 base and J shed 7 bases, with 18 bases lying between them. The CDR3 spans 16 residues.

The chain joins TRBV29-1 to TRBJ1-2; no clear D gene. This CDR3 is built from 13 residues. Per germline, CDR1 SQVTM and CDR2 ANQGSEA. Trimming shortened V by 0 bases and J by 3 bases, and 8 bases separated the two germline ends. Written as DNA, the CDR3 is TGCAGCGTTGAAGATCGAGCGGACTATGGCTACACCTTC. Translation gives CSVEDRADYGYTF.